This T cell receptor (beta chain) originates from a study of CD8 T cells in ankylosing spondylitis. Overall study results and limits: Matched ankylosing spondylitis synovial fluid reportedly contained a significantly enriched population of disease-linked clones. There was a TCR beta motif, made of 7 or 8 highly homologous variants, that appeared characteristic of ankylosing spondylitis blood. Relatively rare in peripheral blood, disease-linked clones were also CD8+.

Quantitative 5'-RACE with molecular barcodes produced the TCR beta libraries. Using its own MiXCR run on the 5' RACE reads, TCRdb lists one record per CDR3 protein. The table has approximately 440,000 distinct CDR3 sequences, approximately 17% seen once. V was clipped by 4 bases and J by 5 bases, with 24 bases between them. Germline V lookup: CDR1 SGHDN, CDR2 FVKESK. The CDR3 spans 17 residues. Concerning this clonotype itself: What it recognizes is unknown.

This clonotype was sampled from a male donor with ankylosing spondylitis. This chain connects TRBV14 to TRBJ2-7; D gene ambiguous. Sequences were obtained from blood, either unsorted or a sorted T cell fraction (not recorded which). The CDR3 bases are TGTGCCAGCAGCCCACGACTCAATTTGGGCAAGGTCCACGAGCAGTACTTC. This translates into CASSPRLNLGKVHEQYF.